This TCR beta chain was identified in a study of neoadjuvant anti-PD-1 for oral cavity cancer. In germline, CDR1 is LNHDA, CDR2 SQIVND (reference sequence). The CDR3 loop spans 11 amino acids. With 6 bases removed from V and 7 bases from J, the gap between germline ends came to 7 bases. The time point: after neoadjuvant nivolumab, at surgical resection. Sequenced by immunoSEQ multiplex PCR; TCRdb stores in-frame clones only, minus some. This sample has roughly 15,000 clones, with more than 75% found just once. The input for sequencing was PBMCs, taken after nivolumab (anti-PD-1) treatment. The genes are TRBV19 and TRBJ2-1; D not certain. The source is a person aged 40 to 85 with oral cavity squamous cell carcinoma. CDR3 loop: CASRVENEQFF. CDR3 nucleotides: TGTGCCAGTAGGGTGGAAAATGAGCAGTTCTTC.